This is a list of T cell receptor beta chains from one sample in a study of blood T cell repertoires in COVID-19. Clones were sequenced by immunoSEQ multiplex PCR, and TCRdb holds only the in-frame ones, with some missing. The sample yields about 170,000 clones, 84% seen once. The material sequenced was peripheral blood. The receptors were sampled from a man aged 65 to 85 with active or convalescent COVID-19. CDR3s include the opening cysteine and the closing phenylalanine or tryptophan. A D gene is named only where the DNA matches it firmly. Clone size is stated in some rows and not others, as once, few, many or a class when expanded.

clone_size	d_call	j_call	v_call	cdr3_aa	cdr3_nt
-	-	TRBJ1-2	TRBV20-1	CSASLPFREGYTF	TGCAGTGCTAGTCTGCCTTTTAGAGAGGGCTACACCTTC
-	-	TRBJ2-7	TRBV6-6	CASSPLDEQYF	TGTGCCAGCAGTCCCCTCGACGAGCAGTACTTC
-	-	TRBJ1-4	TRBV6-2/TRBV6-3	CASSLLGQKEKLFF	TGTGCCAGCAGCCTTCTCGGACAGAAGGAAAAACTGTTTTTT
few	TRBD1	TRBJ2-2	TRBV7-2	CASRRQGLTGELFF	TGTGCCAGCAGGAGACAGGGGCTCACCGGGGAGCTGTTTTTT
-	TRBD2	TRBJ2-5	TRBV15	CATSGSSGTSGRARETQYF	TGTGCCACCAGCGGCTCCTCCGGGACTAGCGGGAGGGCCAGAGAGACCCAGTACTTC
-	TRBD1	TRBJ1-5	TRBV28	CASSPLGQGNSNQPQHF	TGTGCCAGCAGTCCCCTGGGACAGGGGAATAGCAATCAGCCCCAGCATTTT
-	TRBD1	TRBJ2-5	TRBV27	CASSFTGDQETQYF	TGTGCCAGCAGTTTTACAGGGGACCAAGAGACCCAGTACTTC
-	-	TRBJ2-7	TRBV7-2	CASSLEVESFEQYF	TGTGCCAGCAGCTTAGAGGTGGAGAGTTTCGAGCAGTACTTC
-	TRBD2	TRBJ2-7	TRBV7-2	CASSLGGGSYEQYF	TGTGCCAGCAGCTTGGGGGGAGGGTCCTACGAGCAGTACTTC
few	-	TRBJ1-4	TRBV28	CASGGAYEKLFF	TGTGCCAGTGGCGGGGCTTATGAAAAACTGTTTTTT
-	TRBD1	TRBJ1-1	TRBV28	CASRGGQANTEAFF	TGTGCCAGCAGGGGGGGACAGGCGAACACTGAAGCTTTCTTT
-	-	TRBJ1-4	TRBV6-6	CASSYAREKLFF	TGTGCCAGCAGTTACGCACGGGAAAAACTGTTTTTT
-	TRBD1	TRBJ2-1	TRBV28	CASSRQRQGWSEQFF	TGTGCCAGCAGTCGGCAGCGACAGGGTTGGAGTGAGCAGTTCTTC
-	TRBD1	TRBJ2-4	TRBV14	CASSQGWTGWDIQYF	TGTGCCAGCAGCCAAGGGTGGACAGGGTGGGACATTCAGTACTTC
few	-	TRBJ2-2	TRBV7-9	CASRTEGTGELFF	TGTGCCAGCAGAACGGAGGGCACCGGGGAGCTGTTTTTT
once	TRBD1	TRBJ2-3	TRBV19	CASSPGTGRLFRGTQYF	TGTGCCAGTAGTCCGGGGACAGGGAGATTGTTTCGAGGTACGCAGTATTTT
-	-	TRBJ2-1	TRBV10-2	CASSDFGSYNEQFF	TGCGCCAGCAGTGATTTCGGCTCCTACAATGAGCAGTTCTTC
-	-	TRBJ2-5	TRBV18	CASSPSSGAQETQYF	TGTGCCAGCTCACCTTCATCAGGGGCCCAAGAGACCCAGTACTTC
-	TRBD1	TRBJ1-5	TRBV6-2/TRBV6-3	CASSYAAGGQPQHF	TGTGCCAGCAGTTACGCGGCAGGGGGACAGCCCCAGCATTTT
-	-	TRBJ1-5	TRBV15	CATSRDVVTGSLNQPQHF	TGTGCCACCAGCAGAGATGTAGTCACAGGGTCTCTCAATCAGCCCCAGCATTTT
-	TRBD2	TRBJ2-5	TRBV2	CASRTLAGVGETQYF	TGTGCCAGCAGGACCTTAGCGGGAGTGGGGGAGACCCAGTACTTC
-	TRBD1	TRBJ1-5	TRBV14	CASSPGQGNQPQHF	TGTGCCAGCTCGCCGGGACAGGGCAATCAGCCCCAGCATTTT
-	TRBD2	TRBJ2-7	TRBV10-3	CAISPGLAYEQYF	TGTGCCATCAGTCCGGGACTAGCCTACGAGCAGTACTTC
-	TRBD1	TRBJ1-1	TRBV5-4	CASSLGGRGRTEAFF	TGTGCCAGCAGCTTGGGTGGCAGGGGGCGGACTGAAGCTTTCTTT
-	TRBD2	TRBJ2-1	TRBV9	CASSVRTSGGVHEQFF	TGTGCCAGCAGCGTCAGAACTAGCGGGGGGGTGCATGAGCAGTTCTTC
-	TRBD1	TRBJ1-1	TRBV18	CASSPRSNRGNTEAFF	TGTGCCAGCTCACCCCGCAGCAACAGGGGGAACACTGAAGCTTTCTTT
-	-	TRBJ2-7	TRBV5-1	CASSLDGALYEQYF	TGCGCCAGCAGCTTGGACGGTGCTCTCTACGAGCAGTACTTC
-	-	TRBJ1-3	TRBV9	CASSVVPVPSGNTIYF	TGTGCCAGCAGCGTAGTTCCAGTCCCATCTGGAAACACCATATATTTT